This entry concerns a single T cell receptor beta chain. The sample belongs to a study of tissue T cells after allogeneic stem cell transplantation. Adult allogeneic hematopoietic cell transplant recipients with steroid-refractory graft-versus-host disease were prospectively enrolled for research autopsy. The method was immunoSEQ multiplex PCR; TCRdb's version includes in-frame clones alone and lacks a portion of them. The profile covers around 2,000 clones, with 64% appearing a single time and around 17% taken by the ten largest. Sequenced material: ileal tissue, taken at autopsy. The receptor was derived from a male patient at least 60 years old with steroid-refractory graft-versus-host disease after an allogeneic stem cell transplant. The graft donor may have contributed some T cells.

The CDR3 coding sequence is TGTGCCAGCAGTACAGGACTAGCGGGGGGTATAGGTACGCAGTATTTT. This sequence encodes CASSTGLAGGIGTQYF. The rearrangement uses TRBV2 and TRBJ2-3; TRBD2 matches at 14 bases. V was clipped by 5 bases and J by 8 bases; unmatched bases: 9. Germline CDR1 and CDR2: SNHLY and FYNNEI. The CDR3 is 16 residues long.